This T cell receptor beta chain was captured in a study of CD8 T cells in ankylosing spondylitis. Researchers built TCR beta libraries using quantitative 5'-RACE with molecular barcodes. TCRdb re-called the 5' RACE reads with MiXCR, one entry per CDR3 protein. The table includes around 23,000 distinct CDR3 sequences, about a sixth detected once. The CDR3 is 12 residues long. CDR1 KGHDR and CDR2 SFDVKD come from the germline V gene. With 5 bases removed from V and 5 bases from J, the gap between germline ends came to 7 bases. The study, taken as a whole, reports: A TCR beta motif of fewer than ten highly homologous variants seemed to mark ankylosing spondylitis blood.

As for this clonotype: Its specificity is unknown.

The sequenced sample consisted of blood. The sequence was collected from a male donor with ankylosing spondylitis or in good health (not recorded which). The chain is built from TRBV24-1 and TRBJ2-3; no clear D. Written as DNA, the CDR3 is TGTGCCACCAGTGTCTGGGGAGATACGCAGTATTTT. Protein product: CATSVWGDTQYF.